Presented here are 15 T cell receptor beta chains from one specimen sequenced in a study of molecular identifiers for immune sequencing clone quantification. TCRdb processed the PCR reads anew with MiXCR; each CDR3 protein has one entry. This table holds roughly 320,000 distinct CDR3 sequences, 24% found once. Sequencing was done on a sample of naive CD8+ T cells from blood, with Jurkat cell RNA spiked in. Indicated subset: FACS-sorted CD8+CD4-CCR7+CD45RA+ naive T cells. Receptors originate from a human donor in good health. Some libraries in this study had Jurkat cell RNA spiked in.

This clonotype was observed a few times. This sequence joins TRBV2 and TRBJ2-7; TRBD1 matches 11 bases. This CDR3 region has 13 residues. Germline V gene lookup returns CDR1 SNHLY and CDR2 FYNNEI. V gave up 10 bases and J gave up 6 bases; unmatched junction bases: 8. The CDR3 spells CANRDRGSREQYF. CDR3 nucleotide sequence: TGTGCCAACCGGGACAGGGGGTCCCGCGAGCAGTACTTC.

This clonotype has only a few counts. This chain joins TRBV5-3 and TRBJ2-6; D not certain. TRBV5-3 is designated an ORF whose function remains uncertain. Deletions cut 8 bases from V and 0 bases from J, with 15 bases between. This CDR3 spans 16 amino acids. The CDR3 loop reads CASRPDPSSGANVLTF. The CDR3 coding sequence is TGTGCCAGCCGACCTGACCCCAGCTCTGGGGCCAACGTCCTGACTTTC.

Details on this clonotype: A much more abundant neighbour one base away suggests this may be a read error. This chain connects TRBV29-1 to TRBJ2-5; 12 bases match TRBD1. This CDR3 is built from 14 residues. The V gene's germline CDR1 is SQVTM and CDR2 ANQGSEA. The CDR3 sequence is CSVSLPGQGATQHF. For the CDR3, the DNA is TGCAGCGTATCTTTACCGGGACAGGGGGCGACCCAGCACTTC.

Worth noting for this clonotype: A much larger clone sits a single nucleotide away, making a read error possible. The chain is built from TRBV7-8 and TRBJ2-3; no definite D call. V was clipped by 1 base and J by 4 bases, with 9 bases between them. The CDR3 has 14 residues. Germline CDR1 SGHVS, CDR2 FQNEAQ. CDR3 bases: TGTGCCAGCAGCTTAGTCATAGGGTCAGATACGCAGTATTTT. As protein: CASSLVIGSDTQYF.

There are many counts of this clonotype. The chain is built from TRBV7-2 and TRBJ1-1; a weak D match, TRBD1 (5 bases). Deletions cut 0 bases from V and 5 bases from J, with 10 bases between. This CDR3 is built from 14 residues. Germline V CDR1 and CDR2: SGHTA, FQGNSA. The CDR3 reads CASSLARGGTEAFF. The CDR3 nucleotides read TGTGCCAGCAGCTTAGCGCGGGGGGGGACTGAAGCTTTCTTT.

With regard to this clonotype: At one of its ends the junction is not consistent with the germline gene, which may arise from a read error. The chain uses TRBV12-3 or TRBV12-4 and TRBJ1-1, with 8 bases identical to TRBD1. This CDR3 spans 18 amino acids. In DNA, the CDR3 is TGTGCCAGCAGCTCGACAGGGGTTAGGATCAGCATGAACACTGTAGCTTTCTTT. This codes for CASSSTGVRISMNTVAFF.

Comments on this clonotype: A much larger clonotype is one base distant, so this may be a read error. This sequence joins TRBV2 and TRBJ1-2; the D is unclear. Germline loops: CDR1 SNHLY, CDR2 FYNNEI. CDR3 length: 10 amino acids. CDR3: CASRWDGYPF. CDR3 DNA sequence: TGTGCCAGCAGGTGGGATGGCTACCCCTTC.

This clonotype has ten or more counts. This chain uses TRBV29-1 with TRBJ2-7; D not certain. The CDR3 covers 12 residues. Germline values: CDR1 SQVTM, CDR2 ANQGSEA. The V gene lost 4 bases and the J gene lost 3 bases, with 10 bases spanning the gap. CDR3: CSVVLGYYEQYF. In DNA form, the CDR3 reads TGCAGCGTTGTTCTGGGTTACTACGAGCAGTACTTC.

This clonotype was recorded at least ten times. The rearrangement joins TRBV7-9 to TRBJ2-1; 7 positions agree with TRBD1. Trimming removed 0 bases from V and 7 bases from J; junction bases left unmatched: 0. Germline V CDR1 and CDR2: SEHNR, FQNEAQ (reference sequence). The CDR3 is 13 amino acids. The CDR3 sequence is CASSLARGNEQFF. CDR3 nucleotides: TGTGCCAGCAGCTTAGCCAGGGGGAATGAGCAGTTCTTC.

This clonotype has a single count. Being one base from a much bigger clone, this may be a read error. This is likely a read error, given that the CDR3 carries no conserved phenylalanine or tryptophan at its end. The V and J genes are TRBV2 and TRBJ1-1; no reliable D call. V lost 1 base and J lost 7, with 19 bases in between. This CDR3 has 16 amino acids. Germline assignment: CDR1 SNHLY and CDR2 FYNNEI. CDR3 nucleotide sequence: TGTGCCAGCAGTGAAGGCCCCCACACAATGGCGGTTGAAGCTTTCCTT. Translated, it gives CASSEGPHTMAVEAFL.

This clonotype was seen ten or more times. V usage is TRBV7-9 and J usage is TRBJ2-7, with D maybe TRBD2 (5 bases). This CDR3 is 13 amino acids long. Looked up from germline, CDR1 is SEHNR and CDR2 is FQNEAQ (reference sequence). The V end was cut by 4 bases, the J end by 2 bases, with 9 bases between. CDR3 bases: TGTGCCAGCAGCTCCCCGGGGACCTACGAGCAGTACTTC. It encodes CASSSPGTYEQYF.

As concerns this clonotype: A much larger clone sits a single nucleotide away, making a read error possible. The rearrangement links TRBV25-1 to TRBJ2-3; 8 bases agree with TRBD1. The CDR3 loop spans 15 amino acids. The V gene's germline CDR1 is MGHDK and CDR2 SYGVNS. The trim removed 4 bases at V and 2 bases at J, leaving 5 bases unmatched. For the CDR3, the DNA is TGTGCCAGCAGTGTCGGACAGGGACCCACAGATACGCAGTATTTT. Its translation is CASSVGQGPTDTQYF.

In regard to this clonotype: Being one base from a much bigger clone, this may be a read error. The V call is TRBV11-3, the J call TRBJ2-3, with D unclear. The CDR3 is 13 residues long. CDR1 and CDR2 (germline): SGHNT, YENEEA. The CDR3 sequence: CASSPGGEDKQYF. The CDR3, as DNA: TGTGCCAGCAGCCCAGGTGGCGAAGATAAGCAGTATTTT.

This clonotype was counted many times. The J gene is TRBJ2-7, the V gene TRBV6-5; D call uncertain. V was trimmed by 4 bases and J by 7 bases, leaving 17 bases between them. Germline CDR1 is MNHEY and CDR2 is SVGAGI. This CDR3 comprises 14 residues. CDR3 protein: CASSSLGELWEQYF. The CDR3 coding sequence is TGTGCCAGCAGTTCCCTAGGAGAATTGTGGGAGCAGTACTTC.

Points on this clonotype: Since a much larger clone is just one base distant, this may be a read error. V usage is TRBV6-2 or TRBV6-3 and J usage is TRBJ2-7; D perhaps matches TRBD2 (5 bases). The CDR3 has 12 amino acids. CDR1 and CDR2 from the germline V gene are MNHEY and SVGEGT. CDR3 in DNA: TGTACCAGCAATGACTACGGCCACGAGCAGTACTTC. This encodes CTSNDYGHEQYF.